Following are 28 T cell receptor beta chains from one sample sequenced in a study of human T cells and chemical hapten exposure. The time point here: pre-sensitization, week 0. Treatment noted: therapeutic diphenylcyclopropenone sensitization with weekly scalp DPC. TCRdb used MiXCR to reprocess the RACE reads, holding one entry per CDR3 protein. This sample has about 120,000 distinct CDR3 sequences, with roughly 13% found just once. Specimen: whole blood, collected in connection with sensitization to the hapten diphenylcyclopropenone (DPC). The receptor source for this set is a woman under 30 with alopecia areata. Some clones in this sample may be carry-over from other donors' samples.

This clonotype was observed at least ten times. In DNA, the CDR3 is TGTGCCAGCACCCCCCCCCTAGCCGGTCGGAGCTCCTACGAGCAGTACTTC. This translates into CASTPPLAGRSSYEQYF. The chain couples TRBV6-2 or TRBV6-3 to TRBJ2-7, with a tentative D call TRBD2 (5 bases). CDR1 is MNHEY, CDR2 SVGEGT, per germline. The germline V and J ends were trimmed by 7 bases and 0 bases, with 22 bases remaining between them. The CDR3 extends over 17 amino acids.

In its sample, this clonotype was seen many times. The CDR3 bases are TGTGCCAGCAGCTTAAACCGGGGCAAATCCTACGAGCAGTACTTC. Its translation: CASSLNRGKSYEQYF. The chain couples TRBV11-2 to TRBJ2-7; D could derive from TRBD1 or TRBD2 (5 bases each). Trimming took 2 bases from V and 1 from J, leaving 12 bases between them. This CDR3 is 15 amino acids long. Germline CDR1 SGHAT, CDR2 FQNNGV.

The chain is built from TRBV2 and TRBJ1-1, with 8 bases identical to TRBD1. Germline CDR1 is SNHLY and CDR2 is FYNNEI. The CDR3 consists of 14 residues. Losses at the gene ends were 2 bases for V and 4 bases for J; bases not matched to a gene: 3. Here the CDR3 DNA reads TGTGCCAGCAGTGAACAGGGGGCGGTCACTGAAGCTTTCTTT. Its protein product is CASSEQGAVTEAFF.

This chain links TRBV5-4 with TRBJ1-1, with TRBD1 matching 9 bases. With 3 bases clipped from V and 1 base from J, the junction kept 1 base outside the gene matches. Germline CDR1 SGHNT, CDR2 YYREEE (reference sequence). This CDR3 spans 14 amino acids. CDR3 bases: TGTGCCAGCAGCTCGGGACAGGGGAACACTGAAGCTTTCTTT. Protein sequence: CASSSGQGNTEAFF.

This clonotype was detected a few times. The chain is built from TRBV4-1 and TRBJ2-1; TRBD2 is a possible D gene (6 bases). The V end lost 1 base, the J end lost 8 bases, and 12 bases lay between the germline ends. The CDR3 is 14 residues long. Looked up from germline, CDR1 is MGHRA and CDR2 is YSYEKL. The CDR3 sequence: CASSQVGRNHEQFF. The CDR3 nucleotides are TGCGCCAGCAGCCAAGTAGGGAGGAATCATGAGCAGTTCTTC.

There are a few counts of this clonotype. This chain uses TRBV6-1 with TRBJ1-4, with D unresolved. The V and J ends lost 10 bases and 4 bases respectively, with 16 bases between them. This CDR3 region has 14 residues. CDR1 is MNHNS, CDR2 SASEGT, per germline. For the CDR3, the DNA is TGTGCCACCCAACGAGAACGGTTTAATGAAAAACTGTTTTTT. This sequence encodes CATQRERFNEKLFF.

This clonotype was seen only a few times. The CDR3 loop reads CASLAGGSGEAFF. The CDR3 coding sequence is TGTGCCAGTCTCGCGGGAGGGAGTGGTGAAGCTTTCTTT. The chain couples TRBV6-8 to TRBJ1-1; D ambiguous. With 9 bases removed from V and 7 bases from J, the gap between germline ends came to 18 bases. This CDR3 has 13 amino acids. CDR1 and CDR2 from the germline V gene are MNHGY and SAAAGT.

The table lists this clonotype with a few counts. The chain is built from TRBV20-1 and TRBJ2-2; no reliable D call. Per the germline V gene, CDR1 is DFQATT and CDR2 is SNEGSKA (reference sequence). The V end was cut by 1 base, the J end by 6 bases, with 6 bases between. The CDR3 is 12 amino acids. The CDR3 DNA is TGCAGTGCTAGAGGGTCCCCCGGGGAGCTGTTTTTT. The encoded protein is CSARGSPGELFF.

The table lists this clonotype with a few counts. V is TRBV3-1 and J is TRBJ1-5, with D tentatively TRBD1 (5 bases). The V gene lost 0 bases and the J gene lost 4 bases, with 10 bases spanning the gap. CDR3 size: 15 residues. CDR1 and CDR2 (germline): LGHDT, YNNKEL (reference sequence). In DNA, the CDR3 is TGTGCCAGCAGCCAAGATTCAGGGAGAAATCAGCCCCAGCATTTT. It is translated as CASSQDSGRNQPQHF.

This clonotype was detected ten times or more. V gene TRBV18 combines with J gene TRBJ1-1; D is perhaps TRBD1 (5 bases). CDR1 KGHSH and CDR2 LQKENI come from the germline V gene. Trimming removed 0 bases at V and 1 base at J, with 15 bases between. This CDR3 spans 17 amino acids. In nucleotides, the CDR3 is TGTGCCAGCTCACCACCATGGGGCGGTTTAGGGAACACTGAAGCTTTCTTT. This sequence encodes CASSPPWGGLGNTEAFF.

The chain has TRBV6-5 and TRBJ2-2, with no clear D. V lost 2 bases, J lost 1 base, and 5 bases lay in between. CDR1 is MNHEY and CDR2 is SVGAGI in the germline V gene. This CDR3 region has 14 residues. CDR3 region: CASSYGENTGELFF. The CDR3 DNA is TGTGCCAGCAGTTACGGGGAGAACACCGGGGAGCTGTTTTTT.

This clonotype occurred a few times. DNA of the CDR3: TGTGCCAGCAGTCAGCAGACAGATACGCAGTATTTT. Translating gives CASSQQTDTQYF. The chain links TRBV28 to TRBJ2-3, with unresolved D. The CDR3 is made up of 12 amino acids. Germline CDR1 and CDR2: MDHEN and SYDVKM. V was pared by 5 bases and J by 3 bases, with 6 bases between.

This clonotype was found a few times. This chain uses TRBV20-1 with TRBJ1-6; D is unresolved. The CDR3 spans 16 residues. The V end was cut by 5 bases, the J end by 6 bases, with 20 bases between. Germline V gene data show CDR1 as DFQATT and CDR2 as SNEGSKA (reference sequence). CDR3: CSALPTGRPLNSPLHF. DNA of the CDR3: TGCAGTGCTCTTCCGACGGGAAGACCACTTAATTCACCCCTCCACTTT.

This clonotype was detected only a few times. The V call is TRBV20-1, the J call TRBJ2-5; the D gene is possibly TRBD2 (6 bases). Germline CDR1 and CDR2: DFQATT and SNEGSKA (reference sequence). This CDR3 is 14 amino acids long. V lost 2 bases to trimming and J lost 1 base, with 11 bases between them. The CDR3 protein is CSARTGGIQETQYF. CDR3 in DNA: TGCAGTGCTAGAACCGGGGGAATCCAAGAGACCCAGTACTTC.

This clonotype was detected a few times. The chain carries TRBV7-2 and TRBJ2-1; tentative D call: TRBD1 (6 bases). Trimming cost V 4 bases and J 2 bases, with 12 bases left between them. Germline assignment: CDR1 SGHTA and CDR2 FQGNSA. The CDR3 consists of 15 residues. The chain's CDR3 is CASSSSGTPYNEQFF. The CDR3 DNA reads TGTGCCAGCAGCTCGAGTGGGACACCCTACAATGAGCAGTTCTTC.

This clonotype was picked up a small number of times. The chain recombines TRBV20-1 with TRBJ2-1; 7 positions agree with TRBD1. The CDR3 is made up of 13 amino acids. V lost 6 bases and J lost 1; bases outside the gene matches: 3. Germline lookup yields CDR1 DFQATT and CDR2 SNEGSKA (reference sequence). The CDR3 sequence: CSATGQSYNEQFF. The CDR3 DNA sequence: TGCAGTGCCACGGGACAGTCCTACAATGAGCAGTTCTTC.

The chain uses TRBV29-1 and TRBJ2-2; the D call may be TRBD1 or TRBD2 (5 bases each). V lost 5 bases to trimming and J lost 0 bases, with 13 bases between them. The germline V gene encodes CDR1 SQVTM and CDR2 ANQGSEA. The CDR3 runs to 15 residues. Here the CDR3 reads CSVSQGVANTGELFF. CDR3 nucleotides: TGCAGCGTTTCTCAGGGAGTGGCGAACACCGGGGAGCTGTTTTTT.

This clonotype showed up many times. The chain links TRBV2 to TRBJ1-6; D unresolved. The CDR3 loop spans 15 amino acids. Trimming took 3 bases from V and 11 from J, leaving 17 bases between them. Germline lookup yields CDR1 SNHLY and CDR2 FYNNEI. In DNA, the CDR3 is TGTGCCAGCAGTGATCGCCGGGTCGCCCCGGCACCCCTCCACTTT. Its protein product is CASSDRRVAPAPLHF.

The chain has TRBV7-2 and TRBJ2-2, with D uncertain. The CDR3 totals 14 residues. The germline CDR1 and CDR2 sequences are SGHTA and FQGNSA. Trimming removed 0 bases from V and 7 bases from J, with 9 bases in between. CDR3 protein: CASSLAVDVGELFF. CDR3 nucleotides: TGTGCCAGCAGCTTAGCCGTAGATGTCGGGGAGCTGTTTTTT.

This clonotype was recorded a few times. The chain carries TRBV3-1 and TRBJ1-1; D call uncertain. Germline lookup yields CDR1 LGHDT and CDR2 YNNKEL (reference sequence). Trimming cost V 0 bases and J 6 bases, with 8 bases left between them. The length of the CDR3 is 13 residues. The CDR3 is CASSQDLGAEAFF. DNA of the CDR3: TGTGCCAGCAGCCAAGATCTCGGGGCTGAAGCTTTCTTT.

The chain carries TRBV5-4 and TRBJ2-4, with a possible D match to TRBD1 (6 bases). Germline lookup yields CDR1 SGHNT and CDR2 YYREEE (reference sequence). V lost 4 bases, J lost 1 base, and 15 bases lay in between. This CDR3 is built from 16 residues. The CDR3 sequence: CASSPGGSFAKNIQYF. CDR3 in DNA: TGTGCCAGCAGCCCTGGGGGCAGCTTCGCCAAAAACATTCAGTACTTC.

There are many counts of this clonotype. The J gene is TRBJ1-5, the V gene TRBV21-1; TRBD1, the table's D call, was not compared with the DNA. TRBV21-1 constitutes a pseudogene. CDR3 length equals 16 residues. In DNA form, the CDR3 reads TGTGCCAGCATCCAACCAGGACAGCTTAGCAATCAGCCCCAGCATTTT. Translated: CASIQPGQLSNQPQHF.

V and J are TRBV6-4 and TRBJ2-2; perhaps TRBD1 as D (5 bases). Germline V lookup: CDR1 MRHNA, CDR2 SNTAGT. V lost 5 bases and J lost 4, with 8 bases in between. This CDR3 contains 13 residues. The CDR3 is CASSPQGTGELFF. CDR3 DNA sequence: TGTGCCAGCAGTCCTCAGGGCACCGGGGAGCTGTTTTTT.

The chain employs TRBV21-1 and TRBJ1-3. TRBV21-1 is a known pseudogene. CDR3 length: 15 amino acids. The chain's CDR3 is CASSKEGFPGNTIYF. The CDR3 nucleotides are TGTGCCAGCAGCAAAGAGGGATTTCCTGGAAACACCATATATTTT.

This clonotype was seen a few times. The rearrangement links TRBV14 to TRBJ1-2, with a possible D match to TRBD1 (5 bases). The CDR3 length is 15 residues. The germline gives CDR1 SGHDN, CDR2 FVKESK. V was cut by 5 bases and J by 1 base, with 14 bases left in between. CDR3 DNA sequence: TGTGCCAGCAGCGGGGACCGACAACTTAACTATGGCTACACCTTC. Protein product: CASSGDRQLNYGYTF.

The sample holds a few counts of this clonotype. The chain carries TRBV18 and TRBJ1-1; 8 nucleotides agree with TRBD1. The CDR3 covers 17 residues. The V gene end was trimmed by 6 bases and the J gene end by 0 bases; junction bases not matched to a gene: 12. The germline CDR1 and CDR2 sequences are KGHSH and LQKENI. The CDR3 sequence: CASSPTWQGALNTEAFF. CDR3 coding DNA: TGTGCCAGCTCTCCGACATGGCAGGGGGCCCTGAACACTGAAGCTTTCTTT.

This clonotype was seen many times. The genes are TRBV11-2 and TRBJ2-7; D unclear. The CDR3 runs to 14 residues. V shed 1 base and J shed 3 bases, with 10 bases lying between them. Germline-derived CDR1 and CDR2 are SGHAT and FQNNGV. CDR3 nucleotide sequence: TGTGCCAGCAGCTTAGGGTCGCAAGGCTACGAGCAGTACTTC. It yields the protein CASSLGSQGYEQYF. The variable domain in full, completed from reference TRBV11-2 and TRBJ2-7, reads EAGVAQSPRYKIIEKRQSVAFWCNPISGHATLYWYQQILGQGPKLLIQFQNNGVVDDSQLPKDRFSAERLKGVDSTLKIQPAKLEDSAVYLCASSLGSQGYEQYFGPGTRLTVT.

The table lists this clonotype with many counts. The CDR3 sequence is CASSNTGELFF. The CDR3 nucleotides are TGCGCCAGCAGTAACACCGGGGAGCTGTTTTTT. This chain connects TRBV5-1 to TRBJ2-2; no definite D call. Germline V gene sequence: CDR1 SGHRS, CDR2 YFSETQ. This CDR3 region has 11 residues. The V end lost 5 bases, the J end lost 2 bases, and 1 base lay between the germline ends.